The 27 T cell receptor beta chains in this list originate from one sample, sequenced in a study of siplizumab effects on memory and regulatory T cells. The protocol was immunoSEQ multiplex PCR, while the TCRdb copy is restricted to in-frame clones and leaves out a portion. This sample yields 90,000 to 95,000 clones, of which roughly 96% are seen a single time; around 0.031% belongs to the top ten. The sequenced sample was naive CD4+ T cells sorted from blood. These receptor sequences come from a human donor in good health.

The chain has TRBV19 and TRBJ2-2; D remains ambiguous. CDR1 and CDR2 from the germline V gene are LNHDA and SQIVND (reference sequence). V was cut by 11 bases and J by 7 bases, with 11 bases left in between. CDR3 length equals 11 residues. This chain's CDR3 is CASSRVGELFF. The CDR3 bases are TGTGCCTCCTCTCGGGTCGGGGAGCTGTTTTTT.

This chain connects TRBV25-1 to TRBJ2-2, with 7 bases lining up with TRBD1. CDR1 and CDR2 (germline): MGHDK, SYGVNS. Trimming took 1 base from V and 1 from J; bases not matched to a gene: 6. The CDR3 is made up of 17 amino acids. CDR3 amino acids: CASSEWARGKNTGELFF. CDR3 coding DNA: TGTGCCAGCAGTGAATGGGCCAGGGGGAAGAACACCGGGGAGCTGTTTTTT.

The chain couples TRBV7-2 to TRBJ2-5, with a weak D call TRBD1 (6 bases). Germline V gene sequence: CDR1 SGHTA, CDR2 FQGNSA. Trimming stripped 5 bases from V and 5 bases from J, with 18 bases between. The CDR3 has 15 amino acids. As DNA, the CDR3 is TGTGCCAGCAGCCACCCCACAGGGCCGGGGGAGACCCAGTACTTC. Amino acids: CASSHPTGPGETQYF. Full variable domain (outside the CDR3, taken from reference TRBV7-2 and TRBJ2-5): GAGVSQSPSNKVTEKGKDVELRCDPISGHTALYWYRQSLGQGLEFLIYFQGNSAPDKSGLPSDRFSAERTGGSVSTLTIQRTQQEDSAVYLCASSHPTGPGETQYFGPGTRLLVL.

The chain is built from TRBV29-1 and TRBJ2-3; no definite D call. The CDR3 is 15 residues long. V lost 0 bases, J lost 4 bases, and 14 bases lay in between. In germline, CDR1 is SQVTM, CDR2 ANQGSEA. The CDR3, as DNA: TGCAGCGTTGAAGATCTCAACCGTCAGTCAGATACGCAGTATTTT. Amino acid sequence: CSVEDLNRQSDTQYF.

V and J are TRBV23-1 and TRBJ1-1; TRBD1 matches at 8 bases. TRBV23-1 is filed as an ORF, its function uncertain. CDR3 size: 15 residues. V shed 9 bases, J shed 4 bases, and the junction held 13 bases outside the gene matches. CDR3 DNA sequence: TGCGCCAGTCCGCAGGGGGCTCGGGCCCCCACTGAAGCTTTCTTT. Translating gives CASPQGARAPTEAFF.

This chain uses TRBV19 with TRBJ2-1, with TRBD1 identical over 7 bases. There are 13 residues in the CDR3. Germline V lookup: CDR1 LNHDA, CDR2 SQIVND (reference sequence). The V gene end was trimmed by 10 bases and the J gene end by 3 bases; junction bases not matched to a gene: 6. The CDR3 DNA reads TGTGCCACTAGGACAGGAAGCTACAATGAGCAGTTCTTC. This codes for CATRTGSYNEQFF.

The chain joins TRBV6-1 to TRBJ2-7; D uncertain. The CDR3 is 14 residues long. V was clipped by 2 bases and J by 2 bases, with 10 bases between them. Germline V gene data show CDR1 as MNHNS and CDR2 as SASEGT. The CDR3 nucleotides read TGTGCCAGCAGTGAATGGTACAGCACCTACGAGCAGTACTTC. It codes for CASSEWYSTYEQYF.

V is TRBV6-6 and J is TRBJ2-1, with TRBD2 identical over 14 bases. The J segment lost 12 bases and the V segment lost 5 bases, leaving 9 bases of the junction unmatched. CDR3 length: 15 residues. Germline-derived CDR1 and CDR2 are MNHNY and SVGAGI (reference sequence). CDR3 sequence reads: CASSQPGLAGALQFF. In DNA, the CDR3 is TGTGCCAGCAGTCAACCGGGACTAGCGGGGGCCCTGCAGTTCTTC.

The chain links TRBV5-1 to TRBJ1-3, with 7 bases identical to TRBD1. The length of the CDR3 is 15 residues. The V gene's germline CDR1 is SGHRS and CDR2 YFSETQ. V gave up 2 bases and J gave up 1 base; unmatched junction bases: 3. The CDR3 bases are TGCGCCAGCAGCTTAGAGACAGGGTCTGGAAACACCATATATTTT. This gives the protein CASSLETGSGNTIYF.

The chain carries TRBV11-1 and TRBJ2-1; the D gene is possibly TRBD2 (6 bases). From germline, CDR1 is SGHAT and CDR2 FQDESV (reference sequence). CDR3 size: 15 residues. Trimming left V 4 bases short and J 6 bases short, with 16 bases between. The CDR3 spells CASSSGTWKGNEQFF. The CDR3 nucleotides are TGTGCCAGCAGCTCCGGGACTTGGAAAGGCAATGAGCAGTTCTTC.

The chain has TRBV29-1 and TRBJ2-1; TRBD1 agrees at 9 bases. The V segment lost 8 bases and the J segment 6 bases; nucleotides outside the gene matches: 8. The CDR3 runs 13 residues. Germline V lookup: CDR1 SQVTM, CDR2 ANQGSEA. DNA for the CDR3: TGCAGCTCACACAGGGGGCGTTTCAATGAGCAGTTCTTC. The encoded protein is CSSHRGRFNEQFF.

This chain links TRBV28 with TRBJ2-3; 11 positions agree with TRBD2. Germline V CDR1 and CDR2: MDHEN, SYDVKM. Germline trimming cut 7 bases from V and 4 bases from J; bases unmatched to any gene: 7. The CDR3 covers 15 residues. The CDR3 DNA sequence: TGTGCCAGCATCCCTTGGACTAGCGGGTCAGATACGCAGTATTTT. It specifies CASIPWTSGSDTQYF.

The rearrangement links TRBV14 to TRBJ2-3; D remains ambiguous. Germline values: CDR1 SGHDN, CDR2 FVKESK. The CDR3 sequence is 14 residues long. V shed 0 bases and J shed 4 bases, with 8 bases lying between them. DNA of the CDR3: TGTGCCAGCAGCCAAGATTGGACGTCAGATACGCAGTATTTT. Amino acids: CASSQDWTSDTQYF.

This chain uses TRBV28 with TRBJ1-5; TRBD1 might be the D (6 bases). The V gene's germline CDR1 is MDHEN and CDR2 SYDVKM. The CDR3 is 14 residues long. CDR3 loop: CAIIDRRGNQPQHF. CDR3 DNA sequence: TGTGCTATCATTGACAGGCGGGGGAATCAGCCCCAGCATTTT.

This clone was counted only a few times. The chain couples TRBV15 to TRBJ2-7; a possible D gene is TRBD1 (6 bases). This CDR3 has 14 residues. CDR1 LNHNV and CDR2 YYDKDF come from the germline V gene (reference sequence). V was pared by 7 bases and J by 3 bases, with 16 bases between. The CDR3 nucleotides read TGTGCCACCAAACCCGGGACATCCTTCTACGAGCAGTACTTC. It specifies CATKPGTSFYEQYF.

This clone was detected only once. V and J are TRBV7-3 and TRBJ2-5; D remains ambiguous. Looked up from germline, CDR1 is SGHTA and CDR2 is FQGTGA. This CDR3 has 15 residues. Trimming stripped 1 base from V and 5 bases from J, with 14 bases between. CDR3 sequence (DNA): TGTGCCAGCAGCTTAATCGCAGGCCTCCAGGAGACCCAGTACTTC. Translating it yields CASSLIAGLQETQYF.

This chain connects TRBV2 to TRBJ2-7; 10 bases map to TRBD2. The germline V gene has CDR1 SNHLY and CDR2 FYNNEI. V shed 6 bases and J 2 bases; nucleotides not matched to a gene: 4. The CDR3 runs 14 residues. CDR3 nucleotides: TGTGCCAGCAGGGCTAGCGGGGGAACCTACGAGCAGTACTTC. This encodes CASRASGGTYEQYF.

CDR3 sequence reads: CASSLGLNSYNEQFF. In nucleotides, the CDR3 is TGTGCCAGCAGCCTAGGATTGAACTCCTACAATGAGCAGTTCTTC. V and J are TRBV9 and TRBJ2-1, with D uncertain. Trimming left V 4 bases short and J 0 bases short, with 11 bases between. The CDR3 runs to 15 residues. The germline V gene encodes CDR1 SGDLS and CDR2 YYNGEE.

This clone appeared a few times. V usage is TRBV5-6 and J usage is TRBJ1-1; possibly TRBD1 for D (5 bases). The V end lost 1 base, the J end lost 2 bases, and 12 bases lay between the germline ends. CDR3 length: 15 residues. Germline lookup yields CDR1 SGHDT and CDR2 YYEEEE. CDR3 DNA: TGTGCCAGCAGCTTGAAGGGGCACCTCAACACTGAAGCTTTCTTT. Encoded protein: CASSLKGHLNTEAFF.

CDR3 nucleotide sequence: TGTGCCAGCAGCCCGGGGCTAGCGGGGGCCCTCTTGTTCACAGATACGCAGTATTTT. It yields the protein CASSPGLAGALLFTDTQYF. The rearrangement uses TRBV7-8 and TRBJ2-3; 10 bases fit TRBD2. CDR1 is SGHVS and CDR2 is FQNEAQ in the germline V gene. This CDR3 comprises 19 residues. The ends lost 5 bases at V and 2 bases at J; junction bases unmatched: 16. Filled out from reference TRBV7-8 and TRBJ2-3, the complete variable domain reads GAGVSQSPRYKVAKRGQDVALRCDPISGHVSLFWYQQALGQGPEFLTYFQNEAQLDKSGLPSDRFFAERPEGSVSTLKIQRTQQEDSAVYLCASSPGLAGALLFTDTQYFGPGTRLTVL.

This clone was picked up a small number of times. The identical CDR3 is also encoded by other nucleotide sequences in the sample. The chain uses TRBV5-1 and TRBJ1-5; no clear D. The CDR3 length is 14 residues. The germline V gene has CDR1 SGHRS and CDR2 YFSETQ. V lost 0 bases to trimming and J lost 2 bases, with 6 bases between them. As DNA, the CDR3 is TGCGCCAGCAGCTTGGCTGGGGGCAATCAGCCCCAGCATTTT. Amino acid sequence: CASSLAGGNQPQHF.

The chain joins TRBV11-3 to TRBJ2-3; D might be TRBD2 (6 bases). The CDR3 covers 16 residues. CDR1 and CDR2 (germline): SGHNT, YENEEA. The ends were cut back, 2 bases at V and 4 bases at J, with 16 bases in the middle. CDR3 bases: TGTGCCAGCAGCTTATACTCCGGGGGAAGGGCAGATACGCAGTATTTT. This encodes CASSLYSGGRADTQYF.

This sequence joins TRBV27 and TRBJ2-3, with 7 bases aligning to TRBD1. This CDR3 has 14 amino acids. Looked up from germline, CDR1 is MNHEY and CDR2 is SMNVEV (reference sequence). With V trimmed by 7 bases and J by 4 bases, 8 bases remained unmatched. CDR3 sequence reads: CASIRTGAPDTQYF. The CDR3 nucleotides read TGTGCCAGCATCCGAACAGGGGCCCCAGATACGCAGTATTTT.

The chain recombines TRBV6-5 with TRBJ1-1; D ambiguous. Per the germline V gene, CDR1 is MNHEY and CDR2 is SVGAGI. The CDR3 runs 15 residues. Trimming removed 4 bases from V and 0 bases from J, with 12 bases in between. CDR3 nucleotide sequence: TGTGCCAGCAGTTCGTCGAGTCTGATGAACACTGAAGCTTTCTTT. Its protein is CASSSSSLMNTEAFF.

V usage is TRBV6-5 and J usage is TRBJ1-2, with D unresolved. The CDR3 has 12 residues. Germline CDR1 MNHEY, CDR2 SVGAGI. The V end lost 7 bases, the J end lost 0 bases, and 6 bases lay between the germline ends. CDR3: CASKTSNYGYTF. CDR3 DNA: TGTGCCAGCAAGACTTCTAACTATGGCTACACCTTC.

This chain connects TRBV19 to TRBJ1-1, with a tentative D call TRBD1 (5 bases). Germline V gives CDR1 LNHDA, CDR2 SQIVND (reference sequence). The CDR3 covers 15 residues. Trimming removed 7 bases from V and 4 bases from J, with 19 bases in between. The CDR3 region has the DNA TGTGCCAGTACGGGACCGGGCTCCGGGATCACTGAAGCTTTCTTT. Translated, it gives CASTGPGSGITEAFF.

The rearrangement links TRBV19 to TRBJ1-5; D is unresolved. Germline V CDR1 and CDR2: LNHDA, SQIVND (reference sequence). The CDR3 covers 16 residues. The V end lost 5 bases, the J end lost 1 base, and 15 bases lay between the germline ends. CDR3 DNA: TGTGCCAGTAGTGGTTTTTCTTTCTGGAGCAATCAGCCCCAGCATTTT. Translating it yields CASSGFSFWSNQPQHF. Based on the CDR3 plus reference TRBV19 and TRBJ1-5, the full variable domain is DGGITQSPKYLFRKEGQNVTLSCEQNLNHDAMYWYRQDPGQGLRLIYYSQIVNDFQKGDIAEGYSVSREKKESFPLTVTSAQKNPTAFYLCASSGFSFWSNQPQHFGDGTRLSIL.